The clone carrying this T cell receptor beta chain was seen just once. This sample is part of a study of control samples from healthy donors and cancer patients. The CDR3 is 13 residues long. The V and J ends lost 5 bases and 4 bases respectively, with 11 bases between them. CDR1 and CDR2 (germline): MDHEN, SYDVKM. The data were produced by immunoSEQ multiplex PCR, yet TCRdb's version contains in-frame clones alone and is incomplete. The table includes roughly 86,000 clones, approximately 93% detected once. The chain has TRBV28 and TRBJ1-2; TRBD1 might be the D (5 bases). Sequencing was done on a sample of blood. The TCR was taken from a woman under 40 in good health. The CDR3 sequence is CASSQGEGYGYTF. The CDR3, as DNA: TGTGCCAGCAGTCAGGGAGAAGGCTATGGCTACACCTTC.